Listed below are T cell receptor beta chains from one sample, sequenced in a study of shared T cell receptors in the human thymus. The assay was immunoSEQ multiplex PCR, and TCRdb's table has in-frame clones only and misses some. The table records hundreds of thousands of clones, around 87% of them present only once. These data were likewise used in another study, on human thymus T cells.

The specimen was thymocytes. All receptors come from a boy less than two years old with a congenital heart defect. The CDR3 runs from the conserved cysteine through the conserved F or W. Fields, in order: V gene, J gene, D gene, clone size, CDR3 DNA, CDR3 protein. The D gene is left open where the match is weak. Not all rows give a size; the values are once, few, many and, for expanded clones, a class.

v_call: TRBV15; j_call: TRBJ1-4; d_call: -; clone_size: -; cdr3_nt: TGTGCCACCAGCAGAGACCACGGTGCAACTAATGAAAAACTGTTTTTT; cdr3_aa: CATSRDHGATNEKLFF
v_call: TRBV7-9; j_call: TRBJ2-5; d_call: TRBD1; clone_size: -; cdr3_nt: TGTGCCAGCAGCCCCGGACAGGGTCCAGAGACCCAGTACTTC; cdr3_aa: CASSPGQGPETQYF
v_call: TRBV4-2; j_call: TRBJ1-4; d_call: -; clone_size: -; cdr3_nt: TGTGCCAGCAGCCATATACGGGGTGAAAAACTGTTTTTT; cdr3_aa: CASSHIRGEKLFF
v_call: TRBV6-1; j_call: TRBJ2-7; d_call: TRBD1; clone_size: once; cdr3_nt: TGTGCCAGCAGAGGCCCGGGACAGGGGTTGTGCGAGCAGTACTTC; cdr3_aa: CASRGPGQGLCEQYF
v_call: TRBV21-1; j_call: TRBJ2-7; d_call: -; clone_size: -; cdr3_nt: TGTGCCAGCAGCAAAAGGGGGACAGAGAGTAGGATGCCGTGCTACGAGCAGTACTTC; cdr3_aa: CASSKRGTESRMPCYEQYF
v_call: TRBV14; j_call: TRBJ2-3; d_call: -; clone_size: -; cdr3_nt: TGTGCCAGCAGCCGTCCAGGGCGAAAGCACAATACGCAGTATTTT; cdr3_aa: CASSRPGRKHNTQYF
v_call: TRBV7-2; j_call: TRBJ2-1; d_call: TRBD2; clone_size: -; cdr3_nt: TGTGCCAGCAGCTGTAAACCGGGACTAGCGGGGGACTCCTACAATGAGCAGTTCTTC; cdr3_aa: CASSCKPGLAGDSYNEQFF
v_call: TRBV19; j_call: TRBJ2-7; d_call: TRBD2; clone_size: -; cdr3_nt: TGTGCCAGTAGTATTCAGCGGGGCCCCACGGGTGAGCAGTACTTC; cdr3_aa: CASSIQRGPTGEQYF
v_call: TRBV29-1; j_call: TRBJ2-3; d_call: -; clone_size: few; cdr3_nt: TGCAGCGTTGATAAGGGGCCAGATACGCAGTATTTT; cdr3_aa: CSVDKGPDTQYF
v_call: TRBV18; j_call: TRBJ2-1; d_call: -; clone_size: -; cdr3_nt: TGTGCCAGCTCACCAAAGCGCCCGGAGAGTCAGCGGCGGTTTACCTACAATGAGCAGTTCTTC; cdr3_aa: CASSPKRPESQRRFTYNEQFF
v_call: TRBV12-5; j_call: TRBJ2-7; d_call: TRBD2; clone_size: -; cdr3_nt: TGTGCTAGTGGTTTGGTAAACGGGACTAGCGGGAGTTACGAGCAGTACTTC; cdr3_aa: CASGLVNGTSGSYEQYF
v_call: TRBV19; j_call: TRBJ2-6; d_call: TRBD1; clone_size: -; cdr3_nt: TGTGCCAGTAGTCCCGGACAGGGCAGCGGGCCCAACGTCCTGACTTTC; cdr3_aa: CASSPGQGSGPNVLTF
v_call: TRBV7-9; j_call: TRBJ2-5; d_call: -; clone_size: -; cdr3_nt: TGTGCCAGCAGCTCCTCCTGGGGGCAGGAGACCCAGTACTTC; cdr3_aa: CASSSSWGQETQYF
v_call: TRBV9; j_call: TRBJ2-6; d_call: -; clone_size: -; cdr3_nt: TGTGCCAGCAGCGTAGAGGGGACTGGGGCCAACGTCCTGACTTTC; cdr3_aa: CASSVEGTGANVLTF
v_call: TRBV9; j_call: TRBJ1-3; d_call: TRBD1; clone_size: -; cdr3_nt: TGTGCCAGCAGCGGGAGGACAGGGGACACCATATATTTT; cdr3_aa: CASSGRTGDTIYF
v_call: TRBV5-1; j_call: TRBJ1-1; d_call: TRBD1; clone_size: once; cdr3_nt: TGCGCCAGCAGACCCGACAGGGGGCGGCTGTGGGTCACTGAAGCTTTCTTT; cdr3_aa: CASRPDRGRLWVTEAFF
v_call: TRBV27; j_call: TRBJ2-3; d_call: TRBD2; clone_size: -; cdr3_nt: TGTGCCAGCAGTCCCGCTAGCGGGAAATTAGATACGCAGTATTTT; cdr3_aa: CASSPASGKLDTQYF
v_call: TRBV29-1; j_call: TRBJ2-1; d_call: -; clone_size: -; cdr3_nt: TGCAGCGTTGACGAGCAGGGACAGTTCTTC; cdr3_aa: CSVDEQGQFF
v_call: TRBV14; j_call: TRBJ2-7; d_call: TRBD2; clone_size: -; cdr3_nt: TGTGCCAGCAGCCAAGATGTCCGGGGGGACTACGAGCAGTACTTC; cdr3_aa: CASSQDVRGDYEQYF
v_call: TRBV5-6; j_call: TRBJ2-3; d_call: TRBD2; clone_size: -; cdr3_nt: TGTGCCAGCAGCTTTCCGGACAGCGGGGGGCCACAGCAGTATTTT; cdr3_aa: CASSFPDSGGPQQYF
v_call: TRBV4-1; j_call: TRBJ2-7; d_call: -; clone_size: once; cdr3_nt: TGCGCCAGCAGCCAAGGGGCCGGTGGCAGGTCATCAGACGAGCAGTACTTC; cdr3_aa: CASSQGAGGRSSDEQYF
v_call: TRBV14; j_call: TRBJ2-3; d_call: TRBD2; clone_size: -; cdr3_nt: TGTGCCAGCAGCCAAGAGGGACTAGCGGGAGAGGAGATAGATACGCAGTATTTT; cdr3_aa: CASSQEGLAGEEIDTQYF
v_call: TRBV5-1; j_call: TRBJ2-3; d_call: TRBD2; clone_size: -; cdr3_nt: TGCGCCAGCAGCTGGATACTAGCGGGAGCCACAGATACGCAGTATTTT; cdr3_aa: CASSWILAGATDTQYF
v_call: TRBV14; j_call: TRBJ1-3; d_call: TRBD1; clone_size: -; cdr3_nt: TGTGCCAGCAGCCGGGACAGGCAATTTTTCAACACCATATATTTT; cdr3_aa: CASSRDRQFFNTIYF
v_call: TRBV27; j_call: TRBJ2-1; d_call: TRBD2; clone_size: -; cdr3_nt: TGTGCCAGCAGTTTTTCGACTAGCGGGAGGGAATACAATGAGCAGTTCTTC; cdr3_aa: CASSFSTSGREYNEQFF
v_call: TRBV15; j_call: TRBJ2-2; d_call: TRBD2; clone_size: -; cdr3_nt: TGTGCCACCAGCAGAATCGGACTAGTCGGGGACACCGGGGAGCTGTTTTTT; cdr3_aa: CATSRIGLVGDTGELFF
v_call: TRBV28; j_call: TRBJ2-7; d_call: -; clone_size: -; cdr3_nt: TGTGCCAGCAGCTCTCTGTCCCCCTACGAGCAGTACTTC; cdr3_aa: CASSSLSPYEQYF
v_call: TRBV5-1; j_call: TRBJ1-2; d_call: TRBD1; clone_size: -; cdr3_nt: TGCGCCAGCAGCTTGTCACGGGACAGGGGGTTTTGGGGCTACACCTTC; cdr3_aa: CASSLSRDRGFWGYTF
v_call: TRBV28; j_call: TRBJ2-1; d_call: -; clone_size: -; cdr3_nt: TGTGCCAGCAGTTTATACAGGGTCGGGCATGAGCAGTTCTTC; cdr3_aa: CASSLYRVGHEQFF
v_call: TRBV27; j_call: TRBJ1-1; d_call: -; clone_size: -; cdr3_nt: TGTGCCAGCAGTGCCACGTGGGGGGGCGCGGACACTGAAGCTTTCTTT; cdr3_aa: CASSATWGGADTEAFF
v_call: TRBV7-9; j_call: TRBJ1-3; d_call: -; clone_size: -; cdr3_nt: TGTGCCAGCGGAGCTACCCCCACTCGACGGGGCTCTGGAAACACCATATATTTT; cdr3_aa: CASGATPTRRGSGNTIYF
v_call: TRBV2; j_call: TRBJ2-7; d_call: -; clone_size: -; cdr3_nt: TGTGCCAGCTTGGAAGGAATGGAGTACGAGCAGTACTTC; cdr3_aa: CASLEGMEYEQYF
v_call: TRBV7-2; j_call: TRBJ2-7; d_call: -; clone_size: -; cdr3_nt: TGTGCCAGCAGCTTAGCCTTTGCAGCGGGTCACTCCTACGAGCAGTACTTC; cdr3_aa: CASSLAFAAGHSYEQYF
v_call: TRBV30; j_call: TRBJ2-5; d_call: -; clone_size: -; cdr3_nt: TGTGCCTGGAGTTATCTAATAAAGGAGACCCAGTACTTC; cdr3_aa: CAWSYLIKETQYF
v_call: TRBV5-6; j_call: TRBJ1-1; d_call: -; clone_size: -; cdr3_nt: TGTGCCAGCAGCTTGGCCGGGAGATCTGAAGCTTTCTTT; cdr3_aa: CASSLAGRSEAFF